A single sample gave rise to the 15 T cell receptor beta chains below, sequenced in a study of T-cell memory formation after mild COVID-19. TCRdb called the 5' RACE reads again in MiXCR, with one record for every CDR3 protein. The sample lists fewer than 350,000 distinct CDR3 sequences; less than 20% were seen once. The specimen sequenced was PBMCs or a T cell subset sorted from them (not recorded which). All receptors come from a man in his late teens or twenties who had mild COVID-19 (a few samples of this study predate the infection). Cell type and time point are not known.

Many counts were recorded for this clonotype. The junction departs from germline at one end; a sequencing error may be responsible. This chain joins TRBV7-9 and TRBJ2-1; TRBD1 might be the D (5 bases). The CDR3 length is 13 residues. The germline V gene encodes CDR1 SEHNR and CDR2 FQNEAQ (reference sequence). The CDR3 loop reads CASRLDSYNEQFF. In DNA, the CDR3 is TGTGCCAGCAGATTAGACAGCTACAATGAGCAGTTCTTC.

V gene TRBV19 combines with J gene TRBJ1-2; TRBD1 matches at 8 bases. This CDR3 spans 16 amino acids. The J segment lost 4 bases and the V segment lost 5 bases, leaving 12 bases of the junction unmatched. The germline CDR1 and CDR2 sequences are LNHDA and SQIVND (reference sequence). The CDR3 DNA reads TGTGCCAGTAGTCCACAGGGGGTACCTTTCGGCTATGGCTACACCTTC. The encoded protein is CASSPQGVPFGYGYTF.

In its sample, this clonotype was seen a few times. J is TRBJ1-2 and V is TRBV12-3 or TRBV12-4; D is undetermined. The CDR3 runs 17 residues. Trimming removed 3 bases at V and 5 bases at J, with 22 bases between. In DNA form, the CDR3 reads TGTGCCAGCAGTTTTCCCACCGGCCGGGGAGGCTTTTATGGCTACACCTTC. It specifies CASSFPTGRGGFYGYTF.

This clonotype was seen a handful of times. The rearrangement links TRBV7-2 to TRBJ2-5; D is uncertain. Germline V gene sequence: CDR1 SGHTA, CDR2 FQGNSA. The CDR3 covers 13 residues. Trimming left V 1 base short and J 5 bases short, with 8 bases between. CDR3 DNA: TGTGCCAGCAGCTTAGTAGTGCGGGAGACCCAGTACTTC. It yields the protein CASSLVVRETQYF.

The rearrangement uses TRBV29-1 and TRBJ2-2; D possibly uses TRBD1 or TRBD2 (5 bases each). The V gene lost 6 bases and the J gene lost 2 bases, with 10 bases spanning the gap. Germline loops: CDR1 SQVTM, CDR2 ANQGSEA. The CDR3 spans 13 residues. CDR3 residues: CSVRGPNTGELFF. In DNA form, the CDR3 reads TGCAGCGTGAGGGGTCCCAACACCGGGGAGCTGTTTTTT.

The table lists this clonotype with a few counts. The rearrangement uses TRBV20-1 and TRBJ2-5, with 7 bases lining up with TRBD2. CDR3 size: 13 residues. CDR1 and CDR2 (germline): DFQATT, SNEGSKA (reference sequence). V lost 6 bases and J lost 5; bases outside the gene matches: 9. CDR3 sequence (DNA): TGCAGTGCCCGGGACGGGGGAGGGGAGACCCAGTACTTC. Its translation is CSARDGGGETQYF.

The V call is TRBV5-1, the J call TRBJ2-1; a possible D gene is TRBD2 (6 bases). V shed 4 bases and J shed 6 bases, with 20 bases lying between them. CDR3 length equals 16 residues. Germline V gives CDR1 SGHRS, CDR2 YFSETQ. CDR3 region: CASSGSVGGSSNEQFF. In nucleotides, the CDR3 is TGCGCCAGCAGCGGGTCGGTCGGAGGGTCCAGCAATGAGCAGTTCTTC.

J is TRBJ1-2 and V is TRBV6-6; D gene unclear. V lost 6 bases to trimming and J lost 6 bases, with 14 bases between them. The germline V gene encodes CDR1 MNHNY and CDR2 SVGAGI (reference sequence). This CDR3 spans 13 amino acids. The CDR3 sequence: CASRPPQVHGYTF. In nucleotides, the CDR3 is TGTGCCAGCAGACCCCCGCAGGTGCATGGCTACACCTTC.

The chain links TRBV5-1 to TRBJ1-6, with D maybe TRBD1 (5 bases). V was trimmed by 0 bases and J by 6 bases, leaving 13 bases between them. Germline CDR1 is SGHRS and CDR2 is YFSETQ. CDR3 size: 16 residues. The CDR3, as DNA: TGCGCCAGCAGCTTGGAAACAGGAAGAATTAATTCACCCCTCCACTTT. Translating gives CASSLETGRINSPLHF.

This clonotype was observed many times. V and J are TRBV5-1 and TRBJ2-4, with 9 bases that match TRBD1. V shed 3 bases, J shed 1 base, and the junction held 5 bases outside the gene matches. The CDR3 runs to 16 residues. The germline CDR1 and CDR2 sequences are SGHRS and YFSETQ. The CDR3 sequence: CASSWTGDLAKNIQYF. Written as DNA, the CDR3 is TGCGCCAGCAGCTGGACAGGGGACTTGGCCAAAAACATTCAGTACTTC.

This clonotype was detected only a few times. CDR3 nucleotides: TGTGCCAGCAGCCTATCCCCGGGGGACAGGGGGTACGAGCAGTACTTC. The encoded protein is CASSLSPGDRGYEQYF. The V call is TRBV6-5, the J call TRBJ2-7; TRBD1 matches 11 bases. CDR1 MNHEY and CDR2 SVGAGI come from the germline V gene. The ends lost 6 bases at V and 4 bases at J; junction bases unmatched: 11. CDR3 length equals 16 residues.

V and J are TRBV5-1 and TRBJ1-3; D is undetermined. Trimming removed 7 bases at V and 1 base at J, with 9 bases between. Looked up from germline, CDR1 is SGHRS and CDR2 is YFSETQ. The CDR3 loop spans 13 amino acids. The CDR3 reads CASDEGSGNTIYF. The CDR3 bases are TGCGCCAGCGACGAAGGGTCTGGAAACACCATATATTTT.

This clonotype turned up a few times. The V and J genes are TRBV5-5 and TRBJ2-7; D is unclear. In germline, CDR1 is SGHKS, CDR2 YYEKEE (reference sequence). The CDR3 is made up of 14 amino acids. The germline V and J ends were trimmed by 0 bases and 6 bases, with 13 bases remaining between them. The CDR3 region is CASSLDSRRREQYV. DNA of the CDR3: TGTGCCAGCAGCTTGGATTCTCGGCGGCGCGAGCAGTACGTC.

The chain is built from TRBV4-3 and TRBJ2-5; D not resolved. V shed 0 bases and J shed 5 bases, with 7 bases lying between them. CDR3 length: 13 residues. Germline V gives CDR1 LGHNA, CDR2 YSLEER. CDR3 loop: CASSQERTETQYF. The CDR3 nucleotides read TGCGCCAGCAGCCAAGAACGGACGGAGACCCAGTACTTC.

The rearrangement joins TRBV10-1 to TRBJ2-5, with no clear D. Germline V gives CDR1 WNHNN, CDR2 SYGVQD (reference sequence). This CDR3 is built from 13 residues. The V gene lost 7 bases and the J gene lost 2 bases, with 11 bases spanning the gap. The CDR3 reads CASIKPEQETQYF. The CDR3 DNA reads TGCGCCAGCATAAAGCCAGAACAAGAGACCCAGTACTTC.